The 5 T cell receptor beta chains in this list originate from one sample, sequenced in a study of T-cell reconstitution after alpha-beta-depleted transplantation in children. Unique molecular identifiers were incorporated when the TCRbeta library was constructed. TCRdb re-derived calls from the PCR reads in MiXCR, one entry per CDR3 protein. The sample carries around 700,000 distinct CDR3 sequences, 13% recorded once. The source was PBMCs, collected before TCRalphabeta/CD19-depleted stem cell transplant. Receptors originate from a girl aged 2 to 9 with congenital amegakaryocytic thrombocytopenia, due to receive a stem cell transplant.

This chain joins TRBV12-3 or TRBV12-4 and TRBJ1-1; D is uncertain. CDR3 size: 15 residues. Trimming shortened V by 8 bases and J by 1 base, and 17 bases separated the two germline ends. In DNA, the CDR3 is TGTGCCAGCTCCTCGTTTCGTGTGGCGAACACTGAAGCTTTCTTT. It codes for CASSSFRVANTEAFF.

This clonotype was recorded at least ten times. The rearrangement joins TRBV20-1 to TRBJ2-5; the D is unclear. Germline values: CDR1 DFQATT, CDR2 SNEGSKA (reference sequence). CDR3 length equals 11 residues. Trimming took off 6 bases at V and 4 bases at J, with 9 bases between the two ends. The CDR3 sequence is CSASGSETQYF. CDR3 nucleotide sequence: TGCAGTGCCTCAGGATCAGAGACCCAGTACTTC.

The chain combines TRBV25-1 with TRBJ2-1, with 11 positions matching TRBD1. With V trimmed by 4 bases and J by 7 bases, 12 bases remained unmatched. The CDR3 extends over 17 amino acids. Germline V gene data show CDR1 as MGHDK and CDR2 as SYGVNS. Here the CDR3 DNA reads TGTGCCAGCAGTGTCCAATGGACAGGGGGCGCGGGGAATGAGCAGTTCTTC. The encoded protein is CASSVQWTGGAGNEQFF.

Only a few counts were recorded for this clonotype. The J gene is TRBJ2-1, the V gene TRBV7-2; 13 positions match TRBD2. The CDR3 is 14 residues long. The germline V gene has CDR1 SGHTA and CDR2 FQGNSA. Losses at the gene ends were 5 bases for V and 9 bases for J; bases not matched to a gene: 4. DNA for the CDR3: TGTGCCAGCAGCGATGGGACTAGCGGGATTGAGCAGTTCTTC. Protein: CASSDGTSGIEQFF.

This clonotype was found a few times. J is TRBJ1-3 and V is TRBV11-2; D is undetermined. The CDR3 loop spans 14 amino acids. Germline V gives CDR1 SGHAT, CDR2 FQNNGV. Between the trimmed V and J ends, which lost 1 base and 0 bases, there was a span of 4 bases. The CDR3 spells CASSLALSGNTIYF. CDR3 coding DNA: TGTGCCAGCAGCTTAGCGCTCTCTGGAAACACCATATATTTT.